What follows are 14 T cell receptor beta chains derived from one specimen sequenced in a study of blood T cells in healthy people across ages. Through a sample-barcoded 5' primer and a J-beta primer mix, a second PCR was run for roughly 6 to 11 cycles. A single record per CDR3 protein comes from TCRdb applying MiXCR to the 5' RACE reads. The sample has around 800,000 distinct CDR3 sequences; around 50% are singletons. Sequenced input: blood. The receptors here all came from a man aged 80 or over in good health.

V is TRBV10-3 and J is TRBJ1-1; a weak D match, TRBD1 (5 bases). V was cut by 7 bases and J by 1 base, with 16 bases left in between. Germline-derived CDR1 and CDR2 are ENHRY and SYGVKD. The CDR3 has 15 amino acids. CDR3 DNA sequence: TGTGCCATCAAGAGAGATGGGGCGGCGAACACTGAAGCTTTCTTT. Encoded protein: CAIKRDGAANTEAFF.

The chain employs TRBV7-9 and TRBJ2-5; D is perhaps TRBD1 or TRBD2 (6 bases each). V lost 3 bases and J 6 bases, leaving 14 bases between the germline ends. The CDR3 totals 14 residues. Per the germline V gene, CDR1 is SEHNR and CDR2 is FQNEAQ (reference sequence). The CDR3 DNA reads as TGTGCCAGCAGCTTGGGGGGCCTGCATCAGACCCAGTACTTC. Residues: CASSLGGLHQTQYF.

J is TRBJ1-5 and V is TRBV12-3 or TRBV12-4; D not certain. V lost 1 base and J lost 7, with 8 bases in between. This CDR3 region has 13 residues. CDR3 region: CASSLERDQPQHF. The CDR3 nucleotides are TGTGCCAGCAGTTTAGAGCGTGACCAGCCCCAGCATTTT.

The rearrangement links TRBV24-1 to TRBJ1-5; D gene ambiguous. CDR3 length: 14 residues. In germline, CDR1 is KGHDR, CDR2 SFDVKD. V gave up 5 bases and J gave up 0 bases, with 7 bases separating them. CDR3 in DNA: TGTGCCACCAGTGCTTATGATAGCAATCAGCCCCAGCATTTT. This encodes CATSAYDSNQPQHF.

The CDR3 is CASSLVRRLLEGAYNEQFF. CDR3 DNA: TGTGCCAGCAGCTTAGTAAGAAGACTCCTGGAGGGCGCCTACAATGAGCAGTTCTTC. The chain carries TRBV6-5 and TRBJ2-1; the D gene is possibly TRBD2 (6 bases). Trimming shortened V by 6 bases and J by 2 bases, and 26 bases separated the two germline ends. CDR1 MNHEY and CDR2 SVGAGI come from the germline V gene. The CDR3 contains 19 residues.

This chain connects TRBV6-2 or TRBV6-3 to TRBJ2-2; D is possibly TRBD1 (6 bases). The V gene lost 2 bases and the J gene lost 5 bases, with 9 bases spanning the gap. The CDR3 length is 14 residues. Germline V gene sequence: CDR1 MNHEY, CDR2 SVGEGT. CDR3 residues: CASSYNRVTGELFF. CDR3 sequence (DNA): TGTGCCAGCAGTTACAACAGGGTTACCGGGGAGCTGTTTTTT.

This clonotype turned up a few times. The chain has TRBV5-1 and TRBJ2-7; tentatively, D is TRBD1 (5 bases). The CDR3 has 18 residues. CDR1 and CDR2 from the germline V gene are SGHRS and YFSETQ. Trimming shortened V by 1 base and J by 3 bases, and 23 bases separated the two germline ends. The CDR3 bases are TGCGCCAGCAGCTTGCTCGACATGGTCAGTCAGGGTGGCTACGAGCAGTACTTC. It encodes CASSLLDMVSQGGYEQYF.

CDR3 residues: CASRGQGGRFHEQYF. The CDR3 DNA is TGTGCCAGCAGAGGACAGGGGGGCCGCTTCCACGAGCAGTACTTC. The V and J genes are TRBV28 and TRBJ2-5; 10 bases align to TRBD1. The last part of the DNA fits TRBJ2-7 better; the J call may be wrong. Germline V lookup: CDR1 MDHEN, CDR2 SYDVKM. CDR3 size: 15 residues.

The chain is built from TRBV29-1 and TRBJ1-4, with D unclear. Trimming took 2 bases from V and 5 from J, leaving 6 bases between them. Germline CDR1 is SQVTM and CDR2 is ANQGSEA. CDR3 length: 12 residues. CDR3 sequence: CSVESGNEKLFF. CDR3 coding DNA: TGCAGCGTTGAAAGCGGAAATGAAAAACTGTTTTTT.

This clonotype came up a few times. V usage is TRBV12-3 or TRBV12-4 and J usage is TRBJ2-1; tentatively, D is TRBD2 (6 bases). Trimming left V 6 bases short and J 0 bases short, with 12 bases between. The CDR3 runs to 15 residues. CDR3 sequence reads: CASRPGSGSYNEQFF. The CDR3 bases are TGTGCCAGCAGGCCAGGTAGCGGCTCCTACAATGAGCAGTTCTTC.

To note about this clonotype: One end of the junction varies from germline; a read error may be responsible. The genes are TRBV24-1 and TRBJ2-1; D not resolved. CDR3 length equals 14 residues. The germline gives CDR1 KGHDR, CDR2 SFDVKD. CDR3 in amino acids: CATSDRSSCNEQFF. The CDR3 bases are TGTGCCACCAGTGACCGTAGCTCCTGCAATGAGCAGTTCTTC.

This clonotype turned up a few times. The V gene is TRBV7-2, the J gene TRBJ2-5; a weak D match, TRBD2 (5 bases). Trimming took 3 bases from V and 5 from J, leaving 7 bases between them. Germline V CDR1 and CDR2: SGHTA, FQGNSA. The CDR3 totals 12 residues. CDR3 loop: CASSFGKETQYF. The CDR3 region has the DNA TGTGCCAGCAGCTTCGGGAAGGAGACCCAGTACTTC.

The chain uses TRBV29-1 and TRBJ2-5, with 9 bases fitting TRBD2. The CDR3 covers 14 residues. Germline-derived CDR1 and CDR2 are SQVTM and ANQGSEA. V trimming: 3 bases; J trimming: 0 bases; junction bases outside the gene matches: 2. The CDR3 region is CSVDLAGYQETQYF. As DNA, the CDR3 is TGCAGCGTTGATCTAGCGGGGTACCAAGAGACCCAGTACTTC.

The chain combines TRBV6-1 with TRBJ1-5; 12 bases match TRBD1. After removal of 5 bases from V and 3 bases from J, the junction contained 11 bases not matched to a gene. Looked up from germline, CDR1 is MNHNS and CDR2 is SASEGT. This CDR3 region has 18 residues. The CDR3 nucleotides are TGTGCCAGCAGTCCATACGGGACAGGGGGCCATAACAATCAGCCCCAGCATTTT. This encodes CASSPYGTGGHNNQPQHF.